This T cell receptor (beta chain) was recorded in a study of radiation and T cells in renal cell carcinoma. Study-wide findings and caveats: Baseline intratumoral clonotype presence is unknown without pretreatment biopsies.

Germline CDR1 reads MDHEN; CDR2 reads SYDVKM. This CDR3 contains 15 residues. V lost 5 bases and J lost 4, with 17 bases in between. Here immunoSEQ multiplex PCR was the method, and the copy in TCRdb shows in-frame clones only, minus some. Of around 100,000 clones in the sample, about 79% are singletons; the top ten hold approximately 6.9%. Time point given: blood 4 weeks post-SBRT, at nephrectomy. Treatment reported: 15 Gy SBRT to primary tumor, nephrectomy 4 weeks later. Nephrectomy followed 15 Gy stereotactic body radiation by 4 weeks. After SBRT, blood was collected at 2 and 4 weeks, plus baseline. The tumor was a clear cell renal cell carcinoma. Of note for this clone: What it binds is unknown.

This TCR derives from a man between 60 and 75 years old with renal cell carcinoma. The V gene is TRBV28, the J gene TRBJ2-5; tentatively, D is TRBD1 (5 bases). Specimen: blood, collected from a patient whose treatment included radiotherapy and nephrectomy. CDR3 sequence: CASSPSAWGRETQYF. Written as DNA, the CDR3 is TGTGCCAGCAGTCCCTCGGCCTGGGGCCGAGAGACCCAGTACTTC.